The 19 T cell receptor beta chains presented below share a single source sample, sequenced in a study of T cell responses to AZD1222 COVID-19 vaccine. TCRdb's table, derived via immunoSEQ multiplex PCR, lists solely in-frame clones and lacks some. Among about 150,000 clones listed, more than 75% were seen once. The sample was peripheral blood, taken on day 0 of AZD1222 vaccination. All receptors derive from an adult in good health.

This clone occurred many times. The genes are TRBV25-1 and TRBJ2-3, with D hard to call. V was clipped by 6 bases and J by 4 bases, with 14 bases between them. The CDR3 runs 14 residues. CDR1 MGHDK and CDR2 SYGVNS come from the germline V gene. CDR3: CASRAKVTSDTQYF. The CDR3 DNA follows: TGTGCCAGCAGGGCCAAGGTAACGTCAGATACGCAGTATTTT.

V and J are TRBV5-4 and TRBJ2-5; perhaps D is TRBD1 or TRBD2 (5 bases each). This CDR3 is built from 14 residues. Germline V gene sequence: CDR1 SGHNT, CDR2 YYREEE (reference sequence). V was trimmed by 1 base and J by 1 base, leaving 8 bases between them. The CDR3 DNA reads as TGTGCCAGCAGCTTGCCAGGGACCCAAGAGACCCAGTACTTC. Its protein is CASSLPGTQETQYF.

The chain joins TRBV19 to TRBJ2-7, with 9 bases that match TRBD2. J gave up 1 base and V 6 bases, and 4 bases lay outside the gene matches. This CDR3 region has 14 residues. Looked up from germline, CDR1 is LNHDA and CDR2 is SQIVND (reference sequence). CDR3 sequence (DNA): TGTGCCAGTAGCCCCGCGGGGGGGTCCTACGAGCAGTACTTC. As protein: CASSPAGGSYEQYF.

The chain recombines TRBV5-8 with TRBJ1-3, with D possibly TRBD1 on 6 matching bases. The CDR3 is made up of 14 amino acids. Germline V gene lookup returns CDR1 SGHTS and CDR2 YDEGEE. V lost 5 bases and J lost 6, with 15 bases in between. The CDR3 spells CASRRDDRSNTIYF. The CDR3 DNA reads as TGTGCCAGCAGAAGGGATGACAGGTCAAACACCATATATTTT.

The chain recombines TRBV6-5 with TRBJ2-3, with 11 positions matching TRBD2. The ends lost 3 bases at V and 4 bases at J; junction bases unmatched: 3. Per germline, CDR1 MNHEY and CDR2 SVGAGI. The CDR3 spans 15 residues. CDR3 amino acids: CASSYTSGSSDTQYF. The DNA for the CDR3 is TGTGCCAGCAGTTATACTAGCGGGAGTTCAGATACGCAGTATTTT.

CDR3: CASSLPHSSLSVGVNSPLHF. CDR3 in DNA: TGTGCCAGCAGTCTACCCCATAGTTCTTTATCCGTTGGGGTGAATTCACCCCTCCACTTT. The genes are TRBV6-6 and TRBJ1-6, with D uncertain. There are 20 residues in the CDR3. Trimming took off 5 bases at V and 7 bases at J, with 30 bases between the two ends. The germline gives CDR1 MNHNY, CDR2 SVGAGI (reference sequence).

This chain links TRBV6-4 with TRBJ2-3, with D possibly matching TRBD1 (5 bases). The CDR3 runs to 13 residues. The V gene lost 6 bases and the J gene lost 3 bases, with 10 bases spanning the gap. Germline V gene data show CDR1 as MRHNA and CDR2 as SNTAGT. This chain's CDR3 is CASRKTETDTQYF. The CDR3 DNA reads TGTGCCAGCAGAAAGACAGAAACAGATACGCAGTATTTT.

V and J are TRBV14 and TRBJ2-1, with TRBD2 identical over 14 bases. With V trimmed by 4 bases and J by 12 bases, 11 bases remained unmatched. Germline V gives CDR1 SGHDN, CDR2 FVKESK. The CDR3 spans 16 residues. The chain's CDR3 is CASSPFGLAGGGGQFF. CDR3 sequence (DNA): TGTGCCAGCAGCCCCTTCGGACTAGCGGGAGGAGGGGGGCAGTTCTTC.

V gene TRBV5-1 combines with J gene TRBJ1-4; D not resolved. CDR1 is SGHRS and CDR2 is YFSETQ in the germline V gene. The CDR3 has 15 amino acids. V was shortened by 3 bases and J by 0 bases, with 9 bases between the two germline ends. As DNA, the CDR3 is TGCGCCAGCAGCTCGCGGTTTTCAACTAATGAAAAACTGTTTTTT. Translating it yields CASSSRFSTNEKLFF. The full variable domain, rest sourced from reference TRBV5-1 and TRBJ1-4, is KAGVTQTPRYLIKTRGQQVTLSCSPISGHRSVSWYQQTPGQGLQFLFEYFSETQRNKGNFPGRFSGRQFSNSRSEMNVSTLELGDSALYLCASSSRFSTNEKLFFGSGTQLSVL.

CDR3 DNA: TGTGCCAGCAGCTCTACAGGGTTAAGCGCAGATACGCAGTATTTT. As protein: CASSSTGLSADTQYF. The chain combines TRBV7-9 with TRBJ2-3, with D possibly TRBD1 on 6 matching bases. From germline, CDR1 is SEHNR and CDR2 FQNEAQ (reference sequence). The CDR3 runs to 15 residues. Trimming shortened V by 4 bases and J by 4 bases, and 15 bases separated the two germline ends.

The chain recombines TRBV20-1 with TRBJ1-6; D possibly corresponds to TRBD1 (5 bases). V lost 3 bases to trimming and J lost 8 bases, with 17 bases between them. From germline, CDR1 is DFQATT and CDR2 SNEGSKA (reference sequence). CDR3 length: 15 amino acids. CDR3 sequence: CSASGRGQLYSPLHF. CDR3 in DNA: TGCAGTGCTAGTGGTAGGGGTCAACTCTATTCACCCCTCCACTTT.

This clone has more than one count but fewer than ten. The chain couples TRBV7-2 to TRBJ2-1; 8 nucleotides align to TRBD2. V lost 1 base and J lost 2; bases outside the gene matches: 4. This CDR3 is built from 16 residues. CDR1 and CDR2 from the germline V gene are SGHTA and FQGNSA. DNA of the CDR3: TGTGCCAGCAGCTTAGTAGCGGGGACAACCTACAATGAGCAGTTCTTC. It is translated as CASSLVAGTTYNEQFF.

This chain connects TRBV19 to TRBJ1-1, with D uncertain. CDR3 size: 13 residues. From germline, CDR1 is LNHDA and CDR2 SQIVND (reference sequence). The ends were cut back, 2 bases at V and 5 bases at J, with 9 bases in the middle. The CDR3 sequence is CASSILSQTEAFF. Written as DNA, the CDR3 is TGTGCCAGTAGTATATTGAGTCAAACTGAAGCTTTCTTT.

The chain couples TRBV27 to TRBJ2-1, with 11 bases lining up with TRBD2. Germline V CDR1 and CDR2: MNHEY, SMNVEV (reference sequence). V lost 7 bases to trimming and J lost 8 bases; unmatched junction nucleotides: 7. The CDR3 loop spans 14 amino acids. CDR3 DNA sequence: TGTGCCAGCACCCTACTAGCGGGAGACGATGAGCAGTTCTTC. Translating it yields CASTLLAGDDEQFF.

The V and J genes are TRBV7-9 and TRBJ1-2, with D possibly matching TRBD1 (5 bases). The CDR3 consists of 13 residues. Germline values: CDR1 SEHNR, CDR2 FQNEAQ (reference sequence). The germline V and J ends were trimmed by 1 base and 7 bases, with 10 bases remaining between them. The CDR3 DNA reads TGTGCCAGCAGCTTAGATAGGGACTCTGGCTACACCTTC. This gives the protein CASSLDRDSGYTF.

The rearrangement uses TRBV11-3 and TRBJ1-1; 9 nucleotides agree with TRBD1. The junction had 3 bases not matched to a gene; V was cut back by 5 bases and J by 5 bases. The CDR3 is 13 amino acids. Germline values: CDR1 SGHNT, CDR2 YENEEA. CDR3 nucleotides: TGTGCCAGCAGCGGACAGGGGAGTACTGAAGCTTTCTTT. It is translated as CASSGQGSTEAFF.

The chain links TRBV19 to TRBJ1-4, with D possibly TRBD1 on 5 matching bases. The length of the CDR3 is 18 residues. CDR1 and CDR2 (germline): LNHDA, SQIVND (reference sequence). V lost 5 bases to trimming and J lost 3 bases, with 22 bases between them. The CDR3 bases are TGTGCCAGTAGTGCGCAGGGTTATGGGGGTAATTCTAATGAAAAACTGTTTTTT. Amino acid sequence: CASSAQGYGGNSNEKLFF.

The chain is built from TRBV4-1 and TRBJ2-7, with 11 nucleotides matching TRBD2. CDR3 length: 15 amino acids. Trimming at V came to 1 base and at J to 3 bases, leaving 2 bases not matched to a gene. From germline, CDR1 is MGHRA and CDR2 YSYEKL. The CDR3 here is CASSQVLAGDYEQYF. CDR3 nucleotides: TGCGCCAGCAGCCAAGTACTAGCGGGAGACTACGAGCAGTACTTC.

The chain carries TRBV6-2 or TRBV6-3 and TRBJ2-1; 7 bases agree with TRBD2. Germline CDR1 MNHEY, CDR2 SVGEGT. The CDR3 has 15 residues. Trimming removed 4 bases from V and 8 bases from J; junction bases left unmatched: 11. CDR3 nucleotides: TGTGCCAGCAGTTTTTCTTCCGGGACTAAGTATGAGCAGTTCTTC. Its translation is CASSFSSGTKYEQFF.